One and the same sample provided the 26 T cell receptor beta chains below, sequenced in a study of TIL therapy for anti-PD-1-resistant metastatic lung cancer (dated by TCRdb to the early 2020s). Using bias-controlled multiplex PCR with the immunoSEQ v3 hsTCRB kit, the TCR beta CDR3 regions were amplified from genomic DNA. TCRdb retrieved this table from immuneACCESS and kept in-frame rearrangements only. Not all clones are present; in checked studies, unresolved V genes account for under half, and no reason is known for the remainder. The sample table holds under 100,000 clones, of which about 71% were seen once. The ten largest clones represent 9.5% to 13% of the sample. The label giving this sample's time point can be read as: pre-treatment sample, taken before nivolumab and TIL therapy. Baseline tumor samples were excised metastases, mostly pleural nodules or supraclavicular lymph nodes, from the same resection used to grow TIL.

Source: tumor tissue, taken at baseline. The receptors here all came from a person aged 30 to 80 with non-small cell lung cancer.

V and J are TRBV11-2 and TRBJ2-7; tentative D call: TRBD1 (6 bases). Germline CDR1 SGHAT, CDR2 FQNNGV. The CDR3 extends over 14 amino acids. V lost 2 bases and J lost 10, with 18 bases in between. The CDR3: CASSLNAGTREQYF. The DNA for the CDR3 is TGTGCCAGCAGCTTAAACGCCGGGACACGCGAACAGTACTTC. Filled out from reference TRBV11-2 and TRBJ2-7, the complete variable domain reads EAGVAQSPRYKIIEKRQSVAFWCNPISGHATLYWYQQILGQGPKLLIQFQNNGVVDDSQLPKDRFSAERLKGVDSTLKIQPAKLEDSAVYLCASSLNAGTREQYFGPGTRLTVT.

This clone turned up a few times. The gene calls are TRBV9 and TRBJ1-5, with 7 bases lining up with TRBD1. The CDR3 spans 24 residues. With V trimmed by 1 base and J by 2 bases, 30 bases remained unmatched. The germline CDR1 and CDR2 sequences are SGDLS and YYNGEE. In DNA form, the CDR3 reads TGTGCCAGCAGCGTATTCGGTCCAGAGGGACAGTGGGGGCCCTTTGGGTGGGGCAATCAGCCCCAGCATTTT. It yields the protein CASSVFGPEGQWGPFGWGNQPQHF. The full variable domain, rest sourced from reference TRBV9 and TRBJ1-5, is DSGVTQTPKHLITATGQRVTLRCSPRSGDLSVYWYQQSLDQGLQFLIQYYNGEERAKGNILERFSAQQFPDLHSELNLSSLELGDSALYFCASSVFGPEGQWGPFGWGNQPQHFGDGTRLSIL.

The rearrangement joins TRBV29-1 to TRBJ2-7, with 10 bases matching TRBD1. The CDR3 consists of 13 residues. Germline V gene lookup returns CDR1 SQVTM and CDR2 ANQGSEA. The V segment lost 1 base and the J segment 3 bases; nucleotides outside the gene matches: 0. The CDR3 nucleotides are TGCAGCGTTGAAGGGACAGGGGGCTACGAGCAGTACTTC. This encodes CSVEGTGGYEQYF.

The V call is TRBV28, the J call TRBJ2-5; D tentatively fits TRBD1 or TRBD2 (5 bases each). V was clipped by 3 bases and J by 5 bases, with 16 bases between them. The germline V gene encodes CDR1 MDHEN and CDR2 SYDVKM. The CDR3 totals 15 residues. The CDR3 protein is CASSFSGTAGETQYF. In DNA, the CDR3 is TGTGCCAGCAGTTTTTCCGGGACGGCAGGGGAGACCCAGTACTTC. The full variable domain, completed using reference TRBV28 and TRBJ2-5, is DVKVTQSSRYLVKRTGEKVFLECVQDMDHENMFWYRQDPGLGLRLIYFSYDVKMKEKGDIPEGYSVSREKKERFSLILESASTNQTSMYLCASSFSGTAGETQYFGPGTRLLVL.

The chain has TRBV11-3 and TRBJ2-3; 8 bases map to TRBD1. V lost 1 base and J lost 5; bases outside the gene matches: 5. The CDR3 spans 15 residues. Germline V gives CDR1 SGHNT, CDR2 YENEEA. The CDR3 reads CASSLGQGLGDTQYF. CDR3 DNA: TGTGCCAGCAGCTTAGGACAGGGGTTAGGAGATACGCAGTATTTT.

The V call is TRBV28, the J call TRBJ1-2, with 9 bases aligning to TRBD1. J was trimmed by 8 bases and V by 5 bases; bases with no gene match: 12. The CDR3 has 15 residues. Germline-derived CDR1 and CDR2 are MDHEN and SYDVKM. The CDR3 bases are TGTGCCAGCAGTACACTAAAAACAGGGGGCCTAGGCTACACCTTC. This translates into CASSTLKTGGLGYTF.

The sample holds a few counts of this clone. The chain uses TRBV4-1 and TRBJ2-7; D perhaps matches TRBD1 (5 bases). Trimming took off 4 bases at V and 4 bases at J, with 8 bases between the two ends. The CDR3 consists of 12 residues. Germline CDR1 is MGHRA and CDR2 is YSYEKL. The CDR3 bases are TGCGCCAGCAGCCCCAAGGGGTACGAGCAGTACTTC. It yields the protein CASSPKGYEQYF.

This clone was recorded a few times. The chain uses TRBV7-2 and TRBJ2-3; 7 positions agree with TRBD2. Losses at the gene ends were 2 bases for V and 5 bases for J; bases not matched to a gene: 7. CDR1 and CDR2 from the germline V gene are SGHTA and FQGNSA. This CDR3 spans 15 amino acids. The CDR3 sequence: CASSLTGGTLDTQYF. DNA of the CDR3: TGTGCCAGCAGCTTAACGGGGGGTACTCTAGATACGCAGTATTTT.

This chain connects TRBV6-5 to TRBJ1-1; D ambiguous. Per germline, CDR1 MNHEY and CDR2 SVGAGI. V was clipped by 8 bases and J by 1 base, with 11 bases between them. This CDR3 region has 13 residues. CDR3 sequence (DNA): TGTGCCAGCCTCATCACCGGGAACACTGAAGCTTTCTTT. Translating it yields CASLITGNTEAFF.

The chain recombines TRBV19 with TRBJ1-1; D perhaps matches TRBD1 (5 bases). The germline V gene has CDR1 LNHDA and CDR2 SQIVND (reference sequence). The V end was cut by 7 bases, the J end by 5 bases, with 14 bases between. The CDR3 extends over 13 amino acids. The CDR3 region is CASTFSRGTEAFF. The CDR3 region has the DNA TGTGCCAGTACCTTTAGCCGGGGGACTGAAGCTTTCTTT.

This clone has only a few counts. This chain links TRBV5-1 with TRBJ1-2, with D maybe TRBD1 (6 bases). With 0 bases removed from V and 5 bases from J, the gap between germline ends came to 11 bases. The CDR3 loop spans 14 amino acids. Germline loops: CDR1 SGHRS, CDR2 YFSETQ. CDR3 in DNA: TGCGCCAGCAGCTTGGCAGGGGAGGGGTATGGCTACACCTTC. Its protein product is CASSLAGEGYGYTF.

The chain is built from TRBV7-9 and TRBJ2-1; TRBD2 might be the D (5 bases). Germline CDR1 and CDR2: SEHNR and FQNEAQ (reference sequence). Trimming cost V 5 bases and J 0 bases, with 20 bases left between them. CDR3 size: 18 residues. The DNA for the CDR3 is TGTGCCAGCAGCCCAGAAAACGGCGGGTCGAGCTCCTACAATGAGCAGTTCTTC. This sequence encodes CASSPENGGSSSYNEQFF.

This clone appeared a few times. The rearrangement uses TRBV7-8 and TRBJ2-3, with TRBD2 matching 8 bases. J was trimmed by 3 bases and V by 3 bases; bases with no gene match: 5. CDR1 and CDR2 from the germline V gene are SGHVS and FQNEAQ. The CDR3 loop spans 15 amino acids. The CDR3 loop is CASSFQRGLTDTQYF. The CDR3 nucleotides read TGTGCCAGCAGCTTCCAGCGGGGGTTGACAGATACGCAGTATTTT.

The sample holds a few counts of this clone. V and J are TRBV7-2 and TRBJ2-3; 7 bases match TRBD1. CDR1 and CDR2 from the germline V gene are SGHTA and FQGNSA. This CDR3 comprises 15 residues. The junction had 3 bases not matched to a gene; V was cut back by 3 bases and J by 0 bases. The CDR3 protein is CASSLTGLSTDTQYF. Here the CDR3 DNA reads TGTGCCAGCAGCTTGACAGGGCTTAGCACAGATACGCAGTATTTT.

This clone is categorized as medium-sized. This rearrangement joins TRBV28 to TRBJ2-7, with a tentative D call TRBD2 (5 bases). V shed 6 bases and J shed 3 bases, with 15 bases lying between them. The CDR3 consists of 14 residues. CDR1 is MDHEN and CDR2 is SYDVKM in the germline V gene. The CDR3 loop is CASSPPGVFYEQYF. The CDR3 DNA reads as TGTGCCAGCAGCCCCCCCGGGGTCTTCTACGAGCAGTACTTC.

This clone was counted a single time. The V and J genes are TRBV7-9 and TRBJ2-3; D unclear. The germline V gene encodes CDR1 SEHNR and CDR2 FQNEAQ (reference sequence). The CDR3 contains 12 residues. The V end was cut by 3 bases, the J end by 6 bases, with 7 bases between. CDR3 coding DNA: TGTGCCAGCAGCTTCTTAACGGATACGCAGTATTTT. It yields the protein CASSFLTDTQYF.

The chain uses TRBV2 and TRBJ2-2, with unresolved D. The CDR3 runs 14 residues. V lost 5 bases and J lost 0, with 7 bases in between. CDR1 is SNHLY and CDR2 is FYNNEI in the germline V gene. This CDR3 reads CASSPLSNTGELFF. DNA of the CDR3: TGTGCCAGCAGTCCCCTGTCGAACACCGGGGAGCTGTTTTTT.

The chain employs TRBV3-1 (or the pseudogene TRBV3-2) and TRBJ2-1; a weak D match, TRBD2 (5 bases). The V end lost 8 bases, the J end lost 12 bases, and 20 bases lay between the germline ends. Germline CDR1 LGHDT, CDR2 YNNKEL (reference sequence). This CDR3 contains 13 residues. The CDR3 reads CASASALAGRQFF. In DNA form, the CDR3 reads TGTGCCAGCGCCTCGGCTCTGGCGGGCCGGCAGTTCTTC.

This clone was seen a single time. The J gene is TRBJ1-1, the V gene TRBV18; D might be TRBD1 (5 bases). CDR3 size: 15 residues. Germline V gene data show CDR1 as KGHSH and CDR2 as LQKENI. The germline V and J ends were trimmed by 0 bases and 2 bases, with 10 bases remaining between them. Here the CDR3 DNA reads TGTGCCAGCTCACCACCGTCAGGGCCTAACACTGAAGCTTTCTTT. Translated, it gives CASSPPSGPNTEAFF.

The V gene is TRBV6-5, the J gene TRBJ2-1; D uncertain. V was clipped by 0 bases and J by 7 bases, with 13 bases between them. Germline-derived CDR1 and CDR2 are MNHEY and SVGAGI. The CDR3 extends over 15 amino acids. The CDR3 region has the DNA TGTGCCAGCAGTTACTCCCCCACCGTGGGGAATGAGCAGTTCTTC. Residues: CASSYSPTVGNEQFF.

This clone showed up just a few times. The chain employs TRBV10-3 and TRBJ2-2, with TRBD1 matching over 8 bases. This CDR3 contains 15 residues. Germline lookup yields CDR1 ENHRY and CDR2 SYGVKD. Unmatched junction bases numbered 4, after V lost 3 bases and J lost 4 bases. The DNA for the CDR3 is TGTGCCATCAGTGACAGGGGGCCACCCACCGGGGAGCTGTTTTTT. The encoded protein is CAISDRGPPTGELFF.

This chain's CDR3 is CASSQDPGDGPLHF. In nucleotides, the CDR3 is TGCGCCAGCAGCCAAGATCCCGGAGACGGACCCCTCCACTTT. The chain employs TRBV4-1 and TRBJ1-6; D remains ambiguous. Germline loops: CDR1 MGHRA, CDR2 YSYEKL. Trimming removed 0 bases from V and 12 bases from J, with 12 bases in between. The CDR3 is 14 amino acids.

V gene TRBV7-6 combines with J gene TRBJ2-5; 7 positions match TRBD2. V shed 4 bases, J shed 3 bases, and the junction held 8 bases outside the gene matches. This CDR3 spans 15 amino acids. Germline V lookup: CDR1 SGHVS, CDR2 FNYEAQ. This chain's CDR3 is CASSSPGTNKETQYF. The CDR3 nucleotides read TGTGCCAGCAGCTCTCCCGGGACTAATAAAGAGACCCAGTACTTC.

This chain links TRBV30 with TRBJ2-1; 10 nucleotides align to TRBD2. V was clipped by 4 bases and J by 6 bases; unmatched bases: 3. The CDR3 spans 13 residues. In germline, CDR1 is GTSNPN, CDR2 SVGIG (reference sequence). The CDR3: CAWMLAGGNEQFF. The CDR3 nucleotides read TGTGCCTGGATGTTAGCGGGGGGCAATGAGCAGTTCTTC.

DNA for the CDR3: TGTGCCAGCAGCTGGGGTCTCAGCACAGATACGCAGTATTTT. Translated, it gives CASSWGLSTDTQYF. This chain uses TRBV7-2 with TRBJ2-3; D unclear. CDR3 length: 14 residues. CDR1 and CDR2 (germline): SGHTA, FQGNSA. Deletions cut 4 bases from V and 0 bases from J, with 8 bases between. The full variable domain, with the rest looked up from reference TRBV7-2 and TRBJ2-3, is GAGVSQSPSNKVTEKGKDVELRCDPISGHTALYWYRQSLGQGLEFLIYFQGNSAPDKSGLPSDRFSAERTGGSVSTLTIQRTQQEDSAVYLCASSWGLSTDTQYFGPGTRLTVL.

V usage is TRBV5-1 and J usage is TRBJ2-7; TRBD1 might be the D (6 bases). Per the germline V gene, CDR1 is SGHRS and CDR2 is YFSETQ. V shed 2 bases and J shed 4 bases, with 10 bases lying between them. This CDR3 comprises 13 residues. Written as DNA, the CDR3 is TGCGCCAGCAGCTTAGCGACAGGTTACGAGCAGTACTTC. Protein sequence: CASSLATGYEQYF.